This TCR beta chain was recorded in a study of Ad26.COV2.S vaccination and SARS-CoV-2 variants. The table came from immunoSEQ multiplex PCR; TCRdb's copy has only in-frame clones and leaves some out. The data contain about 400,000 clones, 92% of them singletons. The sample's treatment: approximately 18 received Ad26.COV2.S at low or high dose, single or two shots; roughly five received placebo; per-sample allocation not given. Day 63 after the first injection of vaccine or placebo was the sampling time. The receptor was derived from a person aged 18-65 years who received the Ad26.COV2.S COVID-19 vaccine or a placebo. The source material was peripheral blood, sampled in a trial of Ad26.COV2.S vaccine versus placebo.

The CDR3 DNA is TGTGCCAGTAGGCAGGGGGCGGTGGCCTATGGCTACACCTTC. This codes for CASRQGAVAYGYTF. The V call is TRBV19, the J call TRBJ1-2; 8 bases line up with TRBD1. The junction had 7 bases not matched to a gene; V was cut back by 6 bases and J by 4 bases. The CDR3 is 14 amino acids. Germline V lookup: CDR1 LNHDA, CDR2 SQIVND (reference sequence).